Below are 10 T cell receptor beta chains sequenced from a single sample in a study of shared clonotypes between healthy human individuals. TCRdb keeps only in-frame clones here, not all; method: immunoSEQ multiplex PCR. This table has about 1 million clones, under 80% appearing once. Sequenced: memory CD4+ T cells sorted from blood. This sample's subset: CD45RA-negative fraction. These receptor sequences come from a man aged 18-30 years in good health.

The DNA for the CDR3 is TGTGCCAGCAGTGAAACTTCGGGACAGGGGATTGGGGACACTGAAGCTTTCTTT. Amino acids: CASSETSGQGIGDTEAFF. V and J are TRBV2 and TRBJ1-1; TRBD1 agrees at 10 bases. The germline V gene has CDR1 SNHLY and CDR2 FYNNEI. With V trimmed by 2 bases and J by 3 bases, 12 bases remained unmatched. The CDR3 extends over 18 amino acids. The complete variable domain, with remaining parts taken from reference TRBV2 and TRBJ1-1, reads EPEVTQTPSHQVTQMGQEVILRCVPISNHLYFYWYRQILGQKVEFLVSFYNNEISEKSEIFDDQFSVERPDGSNFTLKIRSTKLEDSAMYFCASSETSGQGIGDTEAFFGQGTRLTVV.

This clone was picked up one time. CDR3 in DNA: TGTGCCACCAGCAGAGGACAGGTGACGAACGAGCAGTACTTC. Translated: CATSRGQVTNEQYF. This chain joins TRBV15 and TRBJ2-5, with a weak D call TRBD1 (6 bases). The J call is doubtful: the DNA matches TRBJ2-7 better. CDR3 size: 14 residues. Looked up from germline, CDR1 is LNHNV and CDR2 is YYDKDF (reference sequence).

As for this clone: One base away lies a much larger clone, so this may be a sequencing read error. This rearrangement joins TRBV2 to TRBJ2-1; the D gene is possibly TRBD1 (5 bases). Per the germline V gene, CDR1 is SNHLY and CDR2 is FYNNEI. The CDR3 consists of 13 residues. Trimming left V 5 bases short and J 7 bases short, with 12 bases between. DNA for the CDR3: TGTGCCAGCAGTAGGGGCCTGGGTAATGAGCAGTTCTTC. Amino acid sequence: CASSRGLGNEQFF.

The chain carries TRBV5-4 and TRBJ2-5; D remains ambiguous. This CDR3 contains 13 residues. The V gene lost 0 bases and the J gene lost 5 bases, with 8 bases spanning the gap. Germline values: CDR1 SGHNT, CDR2 YYREEE (reference sequence). Written as DNA, the CDR3 is TGTGCCAGCAGCTTGGCAACAACGGAGACCCAGTACTTC. Amino acid sequence: CASSLATTETQYF.

As regards this clone: An end of the junction does not agree with germline; a read error may underlie this. The rearrangement uses TRBV7-7 and TRBJ2-1; possibly TRBD2 for D (5 bases). CDR3 size: 15 residues. Germline V lookup: CDR1 SSHAT, CDR2 FNYEAQ (reference sequence). CDR3 nucleotides: TGTGCTAGCAGCCCGGGATCAACTGGCTACAATGAGCAGTTCTTC. The encoded protein is CASSPGSTGYNEQFF.

V and J are TRBV19 and TRBJ1-6; perhaps TRBD1 as D (6 bases). CDR1 LNHDA and CDR2 SQIVND come from the germline V gene (reference sequence). Trimming shortened V by 7 bases and J by 5 bases, and 12 bases separated the two germline ends. The CDR3 runs 14 residues. CDR3 nucleotides: TGTGCCAGTAAAATGGGGGGCAATAATTCACCCCTCCACTTT. It yields the protein CASKMGGNNSPLHF.

A single count supports this clone. V is TRBV5-5 and J is TRBJ2-1; tentative D call: TRBD2 (6 bases). V was trimmed by 0 bases and J by 6 bases, leaving 19 bases between them. The germline V gene encodes CDR1 SGHKS and CDR2 YYEKEE (reference sequence). This CDR3 has 17 amino acids. CDR3: CASSLGLGTGVRNEQFF. CDR3 bases: TGTGCCAGCAGCTTGGGTCTGGGGACGGGGGTTCGCAATGAGCAGTTCTTC.

This clone was counted a single time. Germline is not matched at one junction end, which may reflect a read error. This chain links TRBV18 with TRBJ2-1; no reliable D call. The CDR3 is 12 amino acids. Germline loops: CDR1 KGHSH, CDR2 LQKENI. CDR3 protein: CASSSRATDFIF. In DNA form, the CDR3 reads TGTGCCAGCTCATCCCGGGCTACAGACTTTATCTTC.

The chain couples TRBV13 to TRBJ2-5; 7 nucleotides align to TRBD1. V lost 5 bases, J lost 5 bases, and 5 bases stayed unmatched. Germline loops: CDR1 PRHDT, CDR2 FYEKMQ (reference sequence). The CDR3 loop spans 13 amino acids. The chain's CDR3 is CASSRQGRETQYF. CDR3 nucleotide sequence: TGTGCCAGCAGCCGACAGGGCCGTGAGACCCAGTACTTC.

This rearrangement joins TRBV18 to TRBJ2-2, with D perhaps being TRBD1 or TRBD2 (5 bases each). The length of the CDR3 is 14 residues. The ends were cut back, 3 bases at V and 7 bases at J, with 12 bases in the middle. Germline CDR1 is KGHSH and CDR2 is LQKENI. The DNA of the CDR3 is TGTGCCAGCTCACCGGGACCAGAAATCGGGGAGCTGTTTTTT. It encodes CASSPGPEIGELFF.